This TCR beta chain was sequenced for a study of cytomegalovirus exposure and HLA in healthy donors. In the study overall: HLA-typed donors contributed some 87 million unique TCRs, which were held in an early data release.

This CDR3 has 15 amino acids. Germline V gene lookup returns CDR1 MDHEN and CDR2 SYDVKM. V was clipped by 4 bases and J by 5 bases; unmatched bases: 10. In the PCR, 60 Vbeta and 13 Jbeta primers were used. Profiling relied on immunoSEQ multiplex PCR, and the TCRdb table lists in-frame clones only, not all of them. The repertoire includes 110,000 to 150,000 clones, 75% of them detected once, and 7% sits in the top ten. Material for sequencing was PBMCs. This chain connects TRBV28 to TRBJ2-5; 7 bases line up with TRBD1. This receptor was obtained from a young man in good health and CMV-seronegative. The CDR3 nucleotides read TGTGCCAGCAGTTCGCCCAGGACAGGACGGGAGACCCAGTACTTC. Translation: CASSSPRTGRETQYF.